These T cell receptor beta chains were read from a single sample in a study of T cells in localized non-small cell lung cancer. The protocol was immunoSEQ multiplex PCR, while the TCRdb copy is restricted to in-frame clones and leaves out a portion. The sample has 20,000 to 30,000 clones; more than 85% are singletons. Specimen: peripheral blood, collected before any cancer treatment. The receptors were gathered from a female donor aged 60 or older with stage II squamous cell lung carcinoma. Each CDR3 is given with its conserved first and last residue. D genes are given only for firm matches. Clone size is stated in some rows and not others, as once, few, many or a class when expanded.

>.|TRBV19|.|TRBJ2-1
CASSIVSTAYNEQFF
TGTGCCAGTAGTATAGTTTCGACAGCCTACAATGAGCAGTTCTTC
>.|TRBV19|.|TRBJ1-3
CASQSRGAYTIYF
TGTGCCAGTCAGTCGCGGGGGGCCTACACCATATATTTT
>.|TRBV11-2|.|TRBJ1-2
CASSLDLEEANYGYTF
TGTGCCAGCAGCTTAGATCTGGAAGAGGCTAACTATGGCTACACCTTC
>.|TRBV5-6|.|TRBJ2-5
CASSLGGLYGETQYF
TGTGCCAGCAGCCTAGGGGGGTTATACGGGGAGACCCAGTACTTC
>.|TRBV6-6|.|TRBJ1-3
CASSYSILLSGNTIYF
TGTGCCAGCAGTTACTCGATTTTGCTCTCTGGAAACACCATATATTTT
>.|TRBV5-4|.|TRBJ2-5
CASSSGGGGWSETQYF
TGTGCCAGCAGCTCCGGAGGGGGGGGGTGGTCAGAGACCCAGTACTTC
>.|TRBV7-2|few|TRBJ2-4
CASTPASINIQYF
TGTGCCAGCACCCCAGCTAGCATAAACATTCAGTACTTC
>.|TRBV9|.|TRBJ2-7
CASSPGVSREQYF
TGTGCCAGCAGCCCCGGGGTGTCTAGGGAGCAGTACTTC
>TRBD1|TRBV7-8|once|TRBJ1-2
CASSIDRDYGYTF
TGTGCCAGCAGCATCGACAGGGACTATGGCTACACCTTC
>.|TRBV6-5|.|TRBJ2-5
CASSYSGVRGTQYF
TGTGCCAGCAGTTACTCAGGGGTCCGGGGGACCCAGTACTTC
>.|TRBV19|.|TRBJ1-1
CASLRANTEAFF
TGTGCCAGTCTTCGGGCCAACACTGAAGCTTTCTTT
>TRBD1|TRBV6-5|.|TRBJ1-1
CASSYSNRGLTEAFF
TGTGCCAGCAGTTACTCCAACAGGGGGCTCACTGAAGCTTTCTTT
>.|TRBV7-2|.|TRBJ2-3
CASSPSTDTQYF
TGTGCCAGCAGCCCGAGCACAGATACGCAGTATTTT
>.|TRBV6-5|few|TRBJ1-5
CASSYDSNNQPQHF
TGTGCCAGCAGTTACGACAGTAATAATCAGCCCCAGCATTTT
>TRBD1|TRBV4-1|.|TRBJ2-1
CASSQDDFLRGLLFF
TGCGCCAGCAGCCAAGATGATTTCTTGAGGGGGCTCCTGTTCTTC
>.|TRBV11-2|.|TRBJ1-6
CASSPSVRTVSF
TGTGCCAGCAGCCCCAGTGTTCGGACGGTATCCTTT
>.|TRBV10-1|.|TRBJ2-5
CASSDTISGWGDQYF
TGCGCCAGCAGTGACACGATATCGGGGTGGGGCGACCAGTACTTC
>.|TRBV5-1|.|TRBJ1-1
CASSRTGLGNTEAFF
TGCGCCAGCAGCAGGACTGGGTTAGGGAACACTGAAGCTTTCTTT
>.|TRBV7-3|.|TRBJ1-6
CASSSIRHSPLHF
TGTGCCAGCAGCTCCATCCGGCATTCACCCCTCCACTTT
>.|TRBV5-1|.|TRBJ1-1
CASSLKGVNTEAFF
TGCGCCAGCAGCTTAAAGGGGGTGAACACTGAAGCTTTCTTT
>TRBD2|TRBV28|once|TRBJ2-5
CASSLSGGETQYF
TGTGCCAGCAGTTTATCGGGGGGGGAGACCCAGTACTTC
>TRBD2|TRBV11-1|.|TRBJ2-1
CASRIGTSGGTDSEEQFF
TGTGCCAGCAGAATAGGGACTAGCGGGGGGACCGATTCCGAGGAGCAGTTCTTC
>.|TRBV18|.|TRBJ1-2
CASSPLGTVRGYGYTF
TGTGCCAGCTCACCACTCGGGACCGTCAGGGGCTATGGCTACACCTTC
>.|TRBV4-1|.|TRBJ2-4
CASSQGQFKNIQYF
TGCGCCAGCAGCCAAGGGCAATTCAAAAACATTCAGTACTTC
>.|TRBV11-1|.|TRBJ2-3
CASSLAHVATDTQYF
TGTGCCAGCAGCTTGGCGCACGTCGCCACAGATACGCAGTATTTT
>.|TRBV5-1|.|TRBJ2-5
CASSLTPGPETQYF
TGCGCCAGCAGCCTAACCCCGGGTCCGGAGACCCAGTACTTC
>.|TRBV18|.|TRBJ2-7
CASSPALPYEQYF
TGTGCCAGCTCACCAGCCCTTCCCTACGAGCAGTACTTC
>.|TRBV7-2|few|TRBJ1-2
CASSAGPAYGYTF
TGTGCCAGCAGCGCGGGACCGGCCTATGGCTACACCTTC
>TRBD2|TRBV11-2|.|TRBJ2-5
CASSLTSGRETQYF
TGTGCCAGCAGCTTAACTAGCGGGAGAGAGACCCAGTACTTC
>.|TRBV13|.|TRBJ1-5
CASKIGPGQSAPAF
TGTGCCAGCAAGATAGGCCCTGGGCAATCAGCCCCAGCATTT
>.|TRBV28|.|TRBJ2-1
CASLLGQGEYNEQFF
TGTGCCAGCCTTCTTGGCCAGGGTGAATACAATGAGCAGTTCTTC
>TRBD1|TRBV19|.|TRBJ1-4
CASSTPGQGSNEKLFF
TGTGCCAGTAGTACTCCCGGACAGGGGTCTAATGAAAAACTGTTTTTT
>.|TRBV29-1|.|TRBJ1-1
CSVDLRGNTEAFF
TGCAGCGTTGACCTGAGGGGGAACACTGAAGCTTTCTTT
>.|TRBV9|.|TRBJ2-2
CASSPSPRAGELFF
TGTGCCAGCAGCCCAAGTCCCAGGGCCGGGGAGCTGTTTTTT
>TRBD1|TRBV9|once|TRBJ2-7
CASSVDGTGQYEQYF
TGTGCCAGCAGCGTAGACGGGACAGGGCAATACGAGCAGTACTTC
>.|TRBV18|.|TRBJ2-7
CASSPSTASYEQYF
TGTGCCAGCTCACCTAGCACAGCTTCTTACGAGCAGTACTTC
>.|TRBV6-1|.|TRBJ1-6
CASSEVYMGSPLHF
TGTGCCAGCAGTGAAGTATACATGGGCTCACCCCTCCACTTT
>TRBD1|TRBV27|.|TRBJ2-5
CASSPWDRVKETQYF
TGTGCCAGCAGTCCTTGGGACAGGGTAAAAGAGACCCAGTACTTC
>TRBD2|TRBV19|.|TRBJ2-7
CASSREPSGSYEQYF
TGTGCCAGTAGTAGGGAGCCTAGCGGATCCTACGAGCAGTACTTC
>.|TRBV28|.|TRBJ2-3
CASFSAYSSTDTQYF
TGTGCCAGCTTCTCGGCCTATTCTAGCACAGATACGCAGTATTTT
>.|TRBV5-1|.|TRBJ1-2
CASSLPGVYGYTF
TGCGCCAGCAGCTTGCCAGGGGTGTATGGCTACACCTTC
>TRBD1|TRBV5-4|.|TRBJ1-2
CASSFKDRGNYGYTF
TGTGCCAGCAGCTTCAAAGACAGGGGGAACTATGGCTACACCTTC
>.|TRBV11-3|.|TRBJ2-7
CASSLDQNSGKYF
TGTGCCAGCAGCTTAGATCAAAATAGCGGAAAGTACTTC
>.|TRBV5-5|.|TRBJ1-2
CASSLGQAPTVGYGYTF
TGTGCCAGCAGCTTGGGGCAGGCCCCCACGGTCGGCTATGGCTACACCTTC
>TRBD2|TRBV18|few|TRBJ2-3
CASRGGTDTQYF
TGTGCCAGCCGGGGGGGGACAGATACGCAGTATTTT
>.|TRBV6-5|.|TRBJ2-3
CASSYWAPSGTDTQYF
TGTGCCAGCAGTTACTGGGCTCCGTCTGGCACAGATACGCAGTATTTT
>.|TRBV28|once|TRBJ1-2
CASSLSDYGYTF
TGTGCCAGCAGTTTATCAGACTATGGCTACACCTTC
>.|TRBV11-2|.|TRBJ1-4
CASSAQMGEEKLFF
TGTGCCAGCAGCGCCCAAATGGGGGAAGAAAAACTGTTTTTT
>.|TRBV4-1|.|TRBJ2-3
CASSQDLRGTTYSTDTQYF
TGCGCCAGCAGCCAAGATCTCCGGGGAACCACCTACAGCACAGATACGCAGTATTTT